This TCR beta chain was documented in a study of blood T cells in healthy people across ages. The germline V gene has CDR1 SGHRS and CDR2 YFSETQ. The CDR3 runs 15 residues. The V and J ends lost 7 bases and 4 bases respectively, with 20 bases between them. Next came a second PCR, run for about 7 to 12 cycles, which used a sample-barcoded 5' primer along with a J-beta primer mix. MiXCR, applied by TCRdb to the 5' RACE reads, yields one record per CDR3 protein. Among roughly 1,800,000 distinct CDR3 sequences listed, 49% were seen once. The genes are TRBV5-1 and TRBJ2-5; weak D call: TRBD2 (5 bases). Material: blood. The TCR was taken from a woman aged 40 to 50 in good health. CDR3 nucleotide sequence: TGCGCCAGCTCCCCCGAGGGTCTAAGAGGAGAGACCCAGTACTTC. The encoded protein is CASSPEGLRGETQYF.